Presented here are 16 T cell receptor beta chains from one specimen sequenced in a study of blood T cell repertoires in COVID-19 (dated by TCRdb to the early 2020s). The method behind the library was the immunoSEQ multiplex PCR assay. The table comes from immuneACCESS by way of TCRdb, which keeps in-frame sequences with V and J called. Part of the clones is missing from these tables; in studies checked, under half for an unresolved V gene and the rest for unknown reasons. The sample table holds about 500,000 clones, of which approximately 92% were seen once. The top ten clones comprise roughly 0.9% of the sample. The specimen was peripheral blood. The receptors originated from a man younger than 35 with COVID-19, enrolled during active disease.

The gene calls are TRBV9 and TRBJ2-2; tentatively, D is TRBD1 (6 bases). This CDR3 is 15 amino acids long. Per the germline V gene, CDR1 is SGDLS and CDR2 is YYNGEE. The ends were cut back, 3 bases at V and 0 bases at J, with 9 bases in the middle. CDR3 nucleotides: TGTGCCAGCAGCGCCGGGACATCGAACACCGGGGAGCTGTTTTTT. Its protein is CASSAGTSNTGELFF.

The rearrangement uses TRBV7-2 and TRBJ1-2; unclear D gene. Germline CDR1 and CDR2: SGHTA and FQGNSA. CDR3 length: 15 residues. Trimming removed 4 bases from V and 6 bases from J, with 18 bases in between. Here the CDR3 reads CASSSDTGIWDGYTF. Here the CDR3 DNA reads TGTGCCAGCAGCTCCGACACCGGGATTTGGGATGGCTACACCTTC.

The CDR3 loop reads CASSQEGGPHEQFF. Written as DNA, the CDR3 is TGTGCCAGCAGCCAAGAGGGAGGGCCTCATGAGCAGTTCTTC. The chain couples TRBV16 to TRBJ2-1; 7 nucleotides align to TRBD2. Trimming at V came to 2 bases and at J to 8 bases, leaving 6 bases not matched to a gene. The CDR3 runs to 14 residues. Germline-derived CDR1 and CDR2 are KGHSY and FQNENV.

The chain recombines TRBV6-5 with TRBJ2-3, with D possibly being TRBD1 (5 bases). Per germline, CDR1 MNHEY and CDR2 SVGAGI. The CDR3 runs to 15 residues. Trimming took off 5 bases at V and 1 base at J, with 13 bases between the two ends. The CDR3 is CASSIRKGRTDTQYF. The CDR3 DNA reads TGTGCCAGCAGTATCAGGAAGGGGCGCACAGATACGCAGTATTTT.

Comments on this clone: At the DNA level, this CDR3 is encoded by other sequences in the same sample as well. The chain links TRBV11-2 to TRBJ1-6; 8 bases match TRBD1. Germline trimming cut 5 bases from V and 7 bases from J; bases unmatched to any gene: 4. The CDR3 sequence is 14 residues long. CDR1 is SGHAT, CDR2 FQNNGV, per germline. The chain's CDR3 is CASSLGQENSPLHF. The CDR3, as DNA: TGTGCCAGCAGCCTGGGACAGGAGAATTCACCCCTCCACTTT.

The rearrangement joins TRBV19 to TRBJ1-2; perhaps TRBD1 as D (5 bases). Trimming removed 1 base at V and 2 bases at J, with 14 bases between. The CDR3 has 16 residues. Germline V gives CDR1 LNHDA, CDR2 SQIVND (reference sequence). The CDR3 coding sequence is TGTGCCAGTAGTATAGGGTTGGGCAGGGAAAACTATGGCTACACCTTC. This translates into CASSIGLGRENYGYTF.

The rearrangement links TRBV7-9 to TRBJ2-5; TRBD1 aligns across 9 bases. The V segment lost 5 bases and the J segment 5 bases; nucleotides outside the gene matches: 6. The CDR3 loop spans 14 amino acids. CDR1 and CDR2 (germline): SEHNR, FQNEAQ (reference sequence). CDR3: CASSRTGGGETQYF. CDR3 coding DNA: TGTGCCAGCAGCCGTACAGGGGGCGGCGAGACCCAGTACTTC.

This chain links TRBV5-5 with TRBJ2-1; weak D call: TRBD1 (6 bases). CDR1 and CDR2 (germline): SGHKS, YYEKEE (reference sequence). There are 15 residues in the CDR3. Trimming removed 3 bases from V and 0 bases from J, with 10 bases in between. The CDR3 region is CASSWGPLSYNEQFF. The CDR3 region has the DNA TGTGCCAGCAGCTGGGGGCCCCTCTCCTACAATGAGCAGTTCTTC.

The chain employs TRBV4-1 and TRBJ2-5; TRBD2 might be the D (5 bases). Germline V gene sequence: CDR1 MGHRA, CDR2 YSYEKL. Trimming cost V 4 bases and J 3 bases, with 9 bases left between them. The CDR3 spans 13 residues. The CDR3 is CASSRDGEETQYF. CDR3 coding DNA: TGCGCCAGCAGCCGCGACGGGGAAGAGACCCAGTACTTC.

The chain combines TRBV7-9 with TRBJ1-4; D perhaps matches TRBD1 (6 bases). Germline-derived CDR1 and CDR2 are SEHNR and FQNEAQ (reference sequence). This CDR3 spans 17 amino acids. The V end was cut by 5 bases, the J end by 0 bases, with 16 bases between. CDR3 region: CASSTTGKGTTNEKLFF. The CDR3 nucleotides read TGTGCCAGCAGCACCACAGGGAAGGGGACAACTAATGAAAAACTGTTTTTT.

The CDR3 here is CASSLAMDYEQFF. CDR3 DNA: TGTGCCAGCAGCTTAGCGATGGACTATGAGCAGTTCTTC. V gene TRBV7-8 combines with J gene TRBJ2-1, with D possibly TRBD2 on 5 matching bases. Germline CDR1 reads SGHVS; CDR2 reads FQNEAQ. The CDR3 has 13 residues. Trimming pared 0 bases from V and 8 bases from J, leaving 8 bases between.

J is TRBJ2-7 and V is TRBV11-2; 10 bases line up with TRBD2. The V and J ends lost 1 base and 1 base, in that order; junction bases with no gene match: 1. Germline-derived CDR1 and CDR2 are SGHAT and FQNNGV. CDR3 length: 15 amino acids. The CDR3 sequence is CASSLASGSSYEQYF. CDR3 in DNA: TGTGCCAGCAGCTTAGCTAGCGGGAGTTCCTACGAGCAGTACTTC.

The V and J genes are TRBV24-1 and TRBJ2-2; D remains ambiguous. Germline V gene lookup returns CDR1 KGHDR and CDR2 SFDVKD. The CDR3 loop spans 15 amino acids. Trimming removed 2 bases at V and 3 bases at J, with 9 bases between. CDR3: CATSDSAEDTGELFF. In DNA form, the CDR3 reads TGTGCCACCAGTGATTCCGCGGAAGACACCGGGGAGCTGTTTTTT.

V and J are TRBV2 and TRBJ1-5; D is perhaps TRBD1 (5 bases). V was trimmed by 6 bases and J by 2 bases, leaving 14 bases between them. The CDR3 runs to 15 residues. Germline values: CDR1 SNHLY, CDR2 FYNNEI. The CDR3 region has the DNA TGTGCCAGCAGGCGGGGGGTTGGAGGCAATCAGCCCCAGCATTTT. Translation gives CASRRGVGGNQPQHF. The full variable domain, its missing parts supplied by reference TRBV2 and TRBJ1-5, is EPEVTQTPSHQVTQMGQEVILRCVPISNHLYFYWYRQILGQKVEFLVSFYNNEISEKSEIFDDQFSVERPDGSNFTLKIRSTKLEDSAMYFCASRRGVGGNQPQHFGDGTRLSIL.

The gene calls are TRBV6-6 and TRBJ2-1; 7 bases map to TRBD2. From germline, CDR1 is MNHNY and CDR2 SVGAGI (reference sequence). This CDR3 is 16 amino acids long. After removal of 5 bases from V and 4 bases from J, the junction contained 11 bases not matched to a gene. The DNA of the CDR3 is TGTGCCAGCAGTCCCCCTAGGAGGGGAGGGTACAATGAGCAGTTCTTC. It specifies CASSPPRRGGYNEQFF.

The chain is built from TRBV3-1 (or the pseudogene TRBV3-2) and TRBJ2-5; D possibly corresponds to TRBD1 (5 bases). Trimming shortened V by 1 base and J by 5 bases, and 14 bases separated the two germline ends. Germline-derived CDR1 and CDR2 are LGHDT and YNNKEL (reference sequence). This CDR3 is 15 amino acids long. The CDR3 loop is CASSQGAGAWETQYF. In DNA form, the CDR3 reads TGTGCCAGCAGCCAAGGAGCTGGGGCGTGGGAGACCCAGTACTTC.